Shown below are 7 T cell receptor beta chains from a single sample sequenced in a study of cytotoxic CD8 clonotypes in ibrutinib-treated CLL. Method: immunoSEQ multiplex PCR; TCRdb's copy keeps in-frame clones and lacks some. The top ten hold around 37% of the sample, which has 65,000 to 80,000 clones, around 78% seen once. Material: PBMCs, obtained after 24 months of ibrutinib treatment. The receptors originated from a human donor with chronic lymphocytic leukemia.

V usage is TRBV7-2 and J usage is TRBJ1-1; D unclear. V was trimmed by 4 bases and J by 3 bases, leaving 9 bases between them. Germline V gives CDR1 SGHTA, CDR2 FQGNSA. The CDR3 spans 13 residues. CDR3 in amino acids: CASSSPMDTEAFF. For the CDR3, the DNA is TGTGCCAGCAGCTCCCCTATGGACACTGAAGCTTTCTTT.

The V and J genes are TRBV10-2 and TRBJ2-1; D gene unclear. V was cut by 6 bases and J by 2 bases, with 11 bases left in between. The CDR3 consists of 14 residues. Germline V gene data show CDR1 as WSHSY and CDR2 as SAAADI. CDR3 DNA sequence: TGCGCCAGCAGAAGAGATGGGGCCTACAATGAGCAGTTCTTC. It encodes CASRRDGAYNEQFF.

The chain employs TRBV6-5 and TRBJ2-5; D uncertain. Looked up from germline, CDR1 is MNHEY and CDR2 is SVGAGI. The ends were cut back, 0 bases at V and 0 bases at J, with 11 bases in the middle. The CDR3 has 16 residues. In DNA form, the CDR3 reads TGTGCCAGCAGTTACTCGGGCACCGGTTACCAAGAGACCCAGTACTTC. Its protein product is CASSYSGTGYQETQYF.

This chain links TRBV19 with TRBJ1-1; TRBD1 aligns across 8 bases. The CDR3 is 18 amino acids. Trimming cost V 2 bases and J 0 bases; bases outside gene matches: 11. CDR1 is LNHDA and CDR2 is SQIVND in the germline V gene (reference sequence). CDR3 bases: TGTGCCAGTAGTATAAGACAGGGGAGTTATCGTCTGAACACTGAAGCTTTCTTT. Protein: CASSIRQGSYRLNTEAFF.

The chain carries TRBV6-6 and TRBJ2-2, with D unresolved. V was shortened by 2 bases and J by 6 bases, with 7 bases between the two germline ends. The CDR3 covers 13 residues. Germline V CDR1 and CDR2: MNHNY, SVGAGI (reference sequence). CDR3 nucleotide sequence: TGTGCCAGCAGTTACGTGAGATCCGGGGAGCTGTTTTTT. It specifies CASSYVRSGELFF.

J is TRBJ1-5 and V is TRBV23-1; possible D gene TRBD1, 6 bases. TRBV23-1 is an ORF for which the function is uncertain. V was pared by 6 bases and J by 0 bases, with 21 bases between. The CDR3 contains 18 residues. CDR3 region: CASRGGQAGPNSNQPQHF. The CDR3 region has the DNA TGCGCCAGCAGGGGGGGGCAGGCCGGGCCGAATAGCAATCAGCCCCAGCATTTT.

CDR3 DNA: TGTGCCAGCAGTTACCCCCAGTATAGCAATCAGCCCCAGCATTTT. Translation: CASSYPQYSNQPQHF. The V and J genes are TRBV6-6 and TRBJ1-5; D is ambiguous. The V end was cut by 2 bases, the J end by 0 bases, with 8 bases between. Germline CDR1 is MNHNY and CDR2 is SVGAGI (reference sequence). The CDR3 runs 15 residues.